This T cell receptor (beta chain) was obtained from a study of preoperative IRX-2 immunotherapy in early breast cancer. With V trimmed by 10 bases and J by 1 base, 1 base remained unmatched. There are 12 residues in the CDR3. Germline V gene sequence: CDR1 LNHDA, CDR2 SQIVND (reference sequence). Treatment: preoperative locoregional IRX-2 cytokine immunotherapy. This phase Ib study tested locoregional IRX-2 cytokine immunotherapy given before surgery. The repertoire was sequenced with immunoSEQ multiplex PCR; TCRdb's copy has only in-frame clones and lacks some. Counted here are some 19,000 clones, roughly 80% occurring once; the ten biggest clones make up roughly 1.2%.

The receptor comes from a human donor with breast cancer. The chain couples TRBV19 to TRBJ2-1; 7 nucleotides agree with TRBD2. The specimen was lymph node tissue, collected after IRX-2 immunotherapy. The CDR3 DNA sequence: TGTGCCACCGGGAGGTCCTACAATGAGCAGTTCTTC. It codes for CATGRSYNEQFF.